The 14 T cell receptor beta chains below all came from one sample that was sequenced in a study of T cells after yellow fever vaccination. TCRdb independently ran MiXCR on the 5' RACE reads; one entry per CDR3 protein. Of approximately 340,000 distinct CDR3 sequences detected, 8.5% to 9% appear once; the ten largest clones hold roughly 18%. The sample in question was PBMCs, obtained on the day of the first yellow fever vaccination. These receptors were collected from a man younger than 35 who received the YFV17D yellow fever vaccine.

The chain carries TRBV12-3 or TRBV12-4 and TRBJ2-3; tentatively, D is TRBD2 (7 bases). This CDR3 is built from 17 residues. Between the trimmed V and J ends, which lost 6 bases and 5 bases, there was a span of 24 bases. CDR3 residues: CASSKLRGAGTVDTQYF. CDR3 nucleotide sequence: TGTGCCAGCAGCAAACTCAGGGGAGCGGGGACGGTAGATACGCAGTATTTT.

CDR3 coding DNA: TGCGCCAGCAGCCAAGCCCCTAGCGGGGCAGCGATCTCCTACGAGCAGTACTTC. Translated, it gives CASSQAPSGAAISYEQYF. The genes are TRBV4-3 and TRBJ2-7, with 9 positions matching TRBD2. The CDR3 runs 18 residues. Germline V gene data show CDR1 as LGHNA and CDR2 as YSLEER. V shed 1 base and J 0 bases; nucleotides not matched to a gene: 10.

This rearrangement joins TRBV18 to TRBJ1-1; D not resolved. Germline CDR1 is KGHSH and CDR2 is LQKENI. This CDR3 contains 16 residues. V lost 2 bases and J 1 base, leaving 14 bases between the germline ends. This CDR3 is CASSPGLTARNTEAFF. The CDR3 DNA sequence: TGTGCCAGCTCACCAGGACTGACCGCTAGGAACACTGAAGCTTTCTTT. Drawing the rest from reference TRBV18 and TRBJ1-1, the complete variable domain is NAGVMQNPRHLVRRRGQEARLRCSPMKGHSHVYWYRQLPEEGLKFMVYLQKENIIDESGMPKERFSAEFPKEGPSILRIQQVVRGDSAAYFCASSPGLTARNTEAFFGQGTRLTVV.

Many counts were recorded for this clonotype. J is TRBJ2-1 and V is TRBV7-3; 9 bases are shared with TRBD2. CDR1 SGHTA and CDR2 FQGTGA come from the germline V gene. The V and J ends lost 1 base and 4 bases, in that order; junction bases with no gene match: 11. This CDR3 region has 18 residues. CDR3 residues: CASSLMGSGLADYNEQFF. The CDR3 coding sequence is TGTGCCAGCAGCTTAATGGGTTCGGGACTAGCTGATTACAATGAGCAGTTCTTC.

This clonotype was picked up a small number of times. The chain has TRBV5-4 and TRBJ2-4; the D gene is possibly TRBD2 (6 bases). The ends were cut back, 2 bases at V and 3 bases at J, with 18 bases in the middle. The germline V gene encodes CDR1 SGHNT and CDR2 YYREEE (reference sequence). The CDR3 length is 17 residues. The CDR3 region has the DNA TGTGCCAGCAGCTTCATTTATGGGGGGAGAGGCAAAAACATTCAGTACTTC. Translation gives CASSFIYGGRGKNIQYF.

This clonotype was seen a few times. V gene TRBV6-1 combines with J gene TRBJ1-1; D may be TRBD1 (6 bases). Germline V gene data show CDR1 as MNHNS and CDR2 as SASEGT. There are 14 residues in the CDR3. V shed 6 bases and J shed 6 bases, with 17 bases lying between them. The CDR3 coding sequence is TGTGCCAGCAGCAGGGGAAGGTTTCCTTCTGAAGCTTTCTTT. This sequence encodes CASSRGRFPSEAFF.

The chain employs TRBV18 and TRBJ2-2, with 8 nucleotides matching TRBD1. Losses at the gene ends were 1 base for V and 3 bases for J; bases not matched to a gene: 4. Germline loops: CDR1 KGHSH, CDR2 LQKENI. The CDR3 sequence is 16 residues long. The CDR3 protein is CASSPQDRGHTGELFF. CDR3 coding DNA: TGTGCCAGCTCACCACAAGACAGGGGACACACCGGGGAGCTGTTTTTT.

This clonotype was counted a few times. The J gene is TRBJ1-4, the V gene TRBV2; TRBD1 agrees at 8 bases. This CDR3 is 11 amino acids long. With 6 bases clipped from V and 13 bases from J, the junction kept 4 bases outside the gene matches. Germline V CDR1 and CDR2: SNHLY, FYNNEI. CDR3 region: CASRTGGRLFF. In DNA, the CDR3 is TGTGCCAGCAGAACAGGGGGTAGACTGTTTTTT.

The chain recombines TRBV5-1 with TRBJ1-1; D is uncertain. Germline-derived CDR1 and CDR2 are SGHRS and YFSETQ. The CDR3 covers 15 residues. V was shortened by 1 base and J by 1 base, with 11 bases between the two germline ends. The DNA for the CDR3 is TGCGCCAGCAGCTTGAGAGGAGGCGGGAACACTGAAGCTTTCTTT. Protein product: CASSLRGGGNTEAFF.

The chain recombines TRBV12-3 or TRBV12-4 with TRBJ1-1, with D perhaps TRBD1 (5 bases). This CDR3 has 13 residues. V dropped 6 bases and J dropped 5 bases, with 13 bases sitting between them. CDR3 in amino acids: CASRGVRGTEAFF. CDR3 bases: TGTGCCAGCAGGGGCGTAAGGGGAACTGAAGCTTTCTTT.

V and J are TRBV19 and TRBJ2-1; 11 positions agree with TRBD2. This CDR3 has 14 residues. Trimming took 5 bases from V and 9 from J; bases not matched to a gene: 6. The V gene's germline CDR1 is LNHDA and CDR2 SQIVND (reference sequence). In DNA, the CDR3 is TGTGCCAGTAGTGTAGCGGGGGGGCCCGCTGAGCAGTTCTTC. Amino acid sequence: CASSVAGGPAEQFF.

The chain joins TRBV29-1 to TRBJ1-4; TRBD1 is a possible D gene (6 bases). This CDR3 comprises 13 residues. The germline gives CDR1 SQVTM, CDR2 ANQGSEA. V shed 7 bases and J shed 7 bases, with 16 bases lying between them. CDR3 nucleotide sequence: TGCAGCGCCTACAGGGAGGGACGTGAAAAACTGTTTTTT. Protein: CSAYREGREKLFF.

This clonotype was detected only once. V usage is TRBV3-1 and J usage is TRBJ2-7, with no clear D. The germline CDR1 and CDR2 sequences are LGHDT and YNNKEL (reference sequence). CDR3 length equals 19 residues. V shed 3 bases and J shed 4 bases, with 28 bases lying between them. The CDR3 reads CASSQVIAADPFSYYEQYF. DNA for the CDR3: TGTGCCAGCAGCCAGGTTATTGCAGCCGACCCCTTTTCTTATTACGAGCAGTACTTC.

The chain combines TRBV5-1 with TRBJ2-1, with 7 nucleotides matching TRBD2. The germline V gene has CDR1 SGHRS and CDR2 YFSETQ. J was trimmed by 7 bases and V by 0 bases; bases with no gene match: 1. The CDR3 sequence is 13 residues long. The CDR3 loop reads CASSLAGRNEQFF. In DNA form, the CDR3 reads TGCGCCAGCAGCTTGGCCGGGAGGAATGAGCAGTTCTTC. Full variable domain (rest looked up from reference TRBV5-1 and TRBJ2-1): KAGVTQTPRYLIKTRGQQVTLSCSPISGHRSVSWYQQTPGQGLQFLFEYFSETQRNKGNFPGRFSGRQFSNSRSEMNVSTLELGDSALYLCASSLAGRNEQFFGPGTRLTVL.